This T cell receptor beta chain was profiled in a study of T-cell reconstitution after alpha-beta-depleted transplantation in children. General study points: At day 60, the high TCRbeta diversity found in some patients originated from recipient T cells and thymic progenitors that had survived. By one year post-transplant, T-cell counts and diversity largely arose from T cells that were newly produced.

CDR3 length: 11 amino acids. Trimming removed 2 bases at V and 4 bases at J, with 3 bases between. Germline V lookup: CDR1 SQVTM, CDR2 ANQGSEA. Only a few counts were recorded for this clonotype. Its target is unknown. Using unique molecular identifiers, the investigators prepared the TCRbeta library. TCRdb re-analysed the PCR reads in MiXCR, keeping a single row per CDR3 protein. The table lists fewer than 700,000 distinct CDR3 sequences, around 13% of them singletons. Sequencing was performed on PBMCs, mostly from graft donor cells, taken 360 days after TCRalphabeta/CD19-depleted stem cell transplant. The chain couples TRBV29-1 to TRBJ1-3, with D unresolved. This receptor was obtained from a male patient between 10 and 17 years old who had a stem cell transplant for acute myeloid leukemia, so the T cells may come from the graft donor. This CDR3 reads CSVEMGNTIYF. The CDR3 bases are TGCAGCGTTGAAATGGGAAACACCATATATTTT.